This T cell receptor (beta chain) was recovered during a study of response to subunit inactivated influenza vaccine. Germline V gene data show CDR1 as SEHNR and CDR2 as FQNEAQ (reference sequence). Trimming removed 7 bases from V and 9 bases from J, with 16 bases in between. The CDR3 is 13 amino acids. In the case of this clonotype: Its antigen is unknown.

Overall study results and limits: The authors offered the suggestion that each seasonal influenza vaccination recruits few new T cells.

One entry per CDR3 protein results from TCRdb running MiXCR on the RT-PCR reads. The repertoire consists of hundreds of thousands of distinct CDR3 sequences, with 12% occurring once and the leading ten covering around 9.6%. This chain uses TRBV7-9 with TRBJ2-1; TRBD1 is a possible D gene (5 bases). The source of this sequence is a man aged 45 to 65 who received an inactivated influenza vaccine. The material sequenced was PBMCs from blood, taken on the day of vaccination. CDR3 loop: CASTLGVDREQFF. CDR3 sequence (DNA): TGTGCCAGCACCCTAGGGGTAGATCGTGAGCAGTTCTTC.